The T cell receptor (beta chain) under discussion was sequenced for a study of CD8+ T cells in alopecia areata (dated by TCRdb to 2016 to 2019). Context from the whole study: Treated patients were enrolled in an open-label pilot trial of oral tofacitinib at 5 to 10 mg twice daily for moderate-to-severe alopecia areata. Tofacitinib was given for 6 to 18 months, followed by 6 months of follow-up off drug to assess delayed response and recurrence. High-throughput TCRbeta sequencing was used to examine T cell clonal expansion in alopecia areata in both the C3H/HeJ mouse model and human patients. Human TCRbeta sequencing covered scalp tissue and sorted CD4+ and CD8+ peripheral blood T cells from patchy and totalis/universalis alopecia areata patients and healthy controls. Biopsies were taken from tofacitinib-treated patients at baseline and at 4 and 24 weeks of treatment, and a later scalp biopsy was taken in several of the tofacitinib-treated patients. Clonality in the scalp was compared among normal scalp (n=4), patchy alopecia areata scalp (n=8), and alopecia totalis/universalis scalp (n=8). RNA was extracted with the PAXgene miRNA kit for fixed scalp, the miRNeasy kit for PBMCs, and the RNeasy kit for mouse skin. immunoSEQ multiplex PCR using 35 Vbeta forward primers and 13 Jbeta reverse primers was used to amplify TCRbeta CDR3 regions. Overall results and qualifications from the work: Shared TCR sequences between patients were less evident than in mice, which may be partly attributable to HLA diversity in the patient population. Scalp TCR repertoire analysis is complicated because resident alphabeta T cells in normal human skin are also sequenced, whereas mouse skin is dominated by gammadelta T cells. Compared with normal scalp, lesional scalp, particularly in alopecia totalis/universalis, had higher clonality and more expanded CD8+ clones, which suggests antigenic drive.

The library was prepared using the immunoSEQ multiplex PCR assay. For TCR sequencing, RNA was extracted from every sample and reverse transcribed into cDNA to serve as template. First-strand cDNA was synthesized with SuperScript III using a 2:1 mix of oligo-dT and random hexamers. Amplification bias was assessed with a synthetic immune receptor repertoire, and residual bias was removed computationally. Under the source paper's analysis protocol: Raw reads were preprocessed for error removal, and CDR3 was defined according to IMGT conventions as running from the conserved cysteine to phenylalanine. Clonality was calculated as 1 minus Shannon entropy normalized by log2 of the number of productive unique TCRs. CD4 or CD8 identity of scalp clones was inferred by cross-referencing scalp TCRbeta sequences with sorted blood CD4 and CD8 repertoires. Here the immuneACCESS table is served through TCRdb, limited to in-frame sequences with V and J called. Missing clones are a known gap in these copies; in checked studies unresolved V genes cover under half, and the rest lacks a known reason. Clone size and V and J calls were adopted from that table, with D and trimming inferred from the DNA. The sample table lists 200,000 to 250,000 clones, approximately 52% of them with a count of one. The ten largest make up around 0.46% of the sample.

Spanning cysteine to phenylalanine, the CDR3 consists of 12 amino acids. The only DNA kept is the CDR3, 36 bases in frame from the first base. Relative to germline, V is 1 base shorter and J is 5 bases shorter, with 5 bases between their ends. The germline V gene yields SGHVS for CDR1 and FQNEAQ for CDR2. This clone was detected once. What this receptor recognizes is not known. One base away there is no much larger clone; base qualities are not given. Other DNA sequences in the sample encode the same CDR3. Sample time point, as interpreted from the label and publication: baseline before oral tofacitinib. Lesional scalp punch biopsies and peripheral blood were obtained from alopecia areata patients. PBMCs were isolated by density centrifugation and stained for CD3, CD4 and CD8, and CD4+ and CD8+ T cells were sorted on a FACSAria.

This specimen consisted of CD4+ T cells sorted from blood, obtained at week 0. The receptor comes from a human donor with alopecia areata. In this chain, TRBV7-8 is recombined with TRBJ2-5; confidence is insufficient to name the D gene. The sequence in DNA is TGTGCCAGCAGCTTAGGCCGGGAGACCCAGTACTTC. Translated, this is CASSLGRETQYF.